The next 27 T cell receptor beta chains were all read from a single sample in a study of shared clonotypes between healthy human individuals. CD45RO-negative, CCR7-positively selected cells formed the naive CD8 fraction, excluding terminally differentiated effector memory CD45RA+ cells. Assay used: immunoSEQ multiplex PCR; TCRdb lists only in-frame clones, some missing. The sample shows about 2.1 million clones, just over 90% of them seen only once. Sequenced sample: naive CD8+ T cells from PBMCs. The receptors were sampled from a man aged 18 to 35 in good health. Some clones in this sample may be carry-over from other donors' samples.

The chain joins TRBV18 to TRBJ2-2; D possibly corresponds to TRBD2 (5 bases). The CDR3 has 13 residues. Germline V gene data show CDR1 as KGHSH and CDR2 as LQKENI. Trimming took off 5 bases at V and 1 base at J, with 5 bases between the two ends. CDR3 region: CASSEGNTGELFF. The DNA for the CDR3 is TGTGCCAGCTCAGAGGGGAACACCGGGGAGCTGTTTTTT.

The rearrangement joins TRBV19 to TRBJ2-7; no firm D call. The CDR3 spans 14 residues. Per germline, CDR1 LNHDA and CDR2 SQIVND (reference sequence). The ends were cut back, 2 bases at V and 2 bases at J, with 10 bases in the middle. The CDR3 is CASSILETPYEQYF. Here the CDR3 DNA reads TGTGCCAGTAGTATACTGGAGACCCCCTACGAGCAGTACTTC.

This chain links TRBV28 with TRBJ2-7, with D perhaps TRBD1 or TRBD2 (5 bases each). Trimming took 5 bases from V and 2 from J, leaving 13 bases between them. The length of the CDR3 is 14 residues. Germline loops: CDR1 MDHEN, CDR2 SYDVKM. CDR3 region: CASSQTGTTYEQYF. The CDR3 DNA follows: TGTGCCAGCAGTCAAACCGGGACCACCTACGAGCAGTACTTC.

This clone has just one count. The chain links TRBV7-2 to TRBJ2-1; D unclear. Germline CDR1 SGHTA, CDR2 FQGNSA. Trimming removed 0 bases at V and 10 bases at J, with 10 bases between. CDR3 length: 13 amino acids. The chain's CDR3 is CASSLALRNEQFF. The CDR3 region has the DNA TGTGCCAGCAGCTTAGCGCTGCGCAACGAGCAGTTCTTC. The full variable domain, its missing parts supplied by reference TRBV7-2 and TRBJ2-1, is GAGVSQSPSNKVTEKGKDVELRCDPISGHTALYWYRQSLGQGLEFLIYFQGNSAPDKSGLPSDRFSAERTGGSVSTLTIQRTQQEDSAVYLCASSLALRNEQFFGPGTRLTVL.

This chain connects TRBV7-2 to TRBJ2-7; weak D call: TRBD2 (6 bases). There are 15 residues in the CDR3. Trimming took 0 bases from V and 3 from J, leaving 12 bases between them. Germline V gives CDR1 SGHTA, CDR2 FQGNSA. CDR3 coding DNA: TGTGCCAGCAGCTTAGCCCCCGCTAGCGACTACGAGCAGTACTTC. Amino acids: CASSLAPASDYEQYF.

The CDR3 reads CASSSNLIAVINEQFF. The CDR3 coding sequence is TGTGCCAGCAGCTCCAATCTAATTGCGGTTATCAATGAGCAGTTCTTC. This sequence joins TRBV11-2 and TRBJ2-1, with D unresolved. This CDR3 is 16 amino acids long. V gave up 4 bases and J gave up 6 bases, with 19 bases separating them. Germline-derived CDR1 and CDR2 are SGHAT and FQNNGV.

The chain uses TRBV28 and TRBJ2-1; D is tentatively TRBD1 or TRBD2 (6 bases each). The CDR3 is 15 residues long. Trimming removed 2 bases from V and 7 bases from J, with 15 bases in between. Germline CDR1 and CDR2: MDHEN and SYDVKM. CDR3 coding DNA: TGTGCCAGCAGTTTAGGCGGGACAAGTTTGAATGAGCAGTTCTTC. Its protein product is CASSLGGTSLNEQFF.

This chain links TRBV30 with TRBJ1-1, with D perhaps TRBD1 (6 bases). The CDR3 totals 13 residues. Germline V gives CDR1 GTSNPN, CDR2 SVGIG (reference sequence). Trimming took 1 base from V and 7 from J, leaving 13 bases between them. CDR3 protein: CAWSGTRGGEAFF. CDR3 nucleotide sequence: TGTGCCTGGAGTGGTACCAGGGGCGGTGAAGCTTTCTTT.

V and J are TRBV6-5 and TRBJ1-3, with D perhaps TRBD1 (5 bases). Germline loops: CDR1 MNHEY, CDR2 SVGAGI. Between the trimmed V and J ends, which lost 8 bases and 0 bases, there was a span of 14 bases. This CDR3 region has 15 residues. The CDR3 spells CASGASLSSGNTIYF. CDR3 DNA: TGTGCCAGCGGGGCCAGCCTGAGCTCTGGAAACACCATATATTTT.

The J gene is TRBJ1-2, the V gene TRBV6-6; TRBD1 aligns across 7 bases. This CDR3 contains 15 residues. Trimming removed 3 bases from V and 8 bases from J; junction bases left unmatched: 12. The germline gives CDR1 MNHNY, CDR2 SVGAGI (reference sequence). The DNA of the CDR3 is TGTGCCAGCAGTTATATGGGAGGGGGCGACGTGGGCTACACCTTC. Protein product: CASSYMGGGDVGYTF.

This clone was seen only once. The chain combines TRBV7-9 with TRBJ2-5, with TRBD2 identical over 12 bases. Germline V gives CDR1 SEHNR, CDR2 FQNEAQ (reference sequence). Unmatched junction bases numbered 2, after V lost 0 bases and J lost 0 bases. The CDR3 sequence is 17 residues long. CDR3 nucleotide sequence: TGTGCCAGCAGCTTAGCCGGACTAGCGGGGTACCAAGAGACCCAGTACTTC. This translates into CASSLAGLAGYQETQYF.

This clone was seen only once. V is TRBV7-8 and J is TRBJ2-7; perhaps TRBD1 as D (6 bases). Trimming cost V 2 bases and J 3 bases, with 11 bases left between them. Germline CDR1 is SGHVS and CDR2 is FQNEAQ. CDR3 length: 14 amino acids. CDR3 protein: CASSLRGRGYEQYF. The CDR3 nucleotides read TGTGCCAGCAGCTTACGGGGCAGGGGCTACGAGCAGTACTTC.

The CDR3 here is CASSLTQGDAVYEQYF. The CDR3 DNA is TGTGCCAGCAGTTTAACCCAGGGGGACGCAGTCTACGAGCAGTACTTC. The chain links TRBV27 to TRBJ2-7; 7 bases are shared with TRBD1. The V and J ends lost 2 bases and 3 bases, in that order; junction bases with no gene match: 10. Germline V gene data show CDR1 as MNHEY and CDR2 as SMNVEV (reference sequence). The CDR3 contains 16 residues.

The chain links TRBV6-6 to TRBJ2-7; TRBD2 matches 12 bases. The V gene's germline CDR1 is MNHNY and CDR2 SVGAGI (reference sequence). Trimming removed 5 bases from V and 3 bases from J; junction bases left unmatched: 8. This CDR3 contains 16 residues. For the CDR3, the DNA is TGTGCCAGCAGTCACCCTACGGGACTAGCGGGCTACGAGCAGTACTTC. It specifies CASSHPTGLAGYEQYF.

This chain links TRBV9 with TRBJ2-5, with D possibly being TRBD2 (5 bases). Germline CDR1 reads SGDLS; CDR2 reads YYNGEE. Trimming took off 3 bases at V and 5 bases at J, with 17 bases between the two ends. The CDR3 is made up of 15 amino acids. CDR3 in amino acids: CASSASVSARETQYF. CDR3 sequence (DNA): TGTGCCAGCAGCGCGTCGGTTAGCGCCCGGGAGACCCAGTACTTC.

V and J are TRBV19 and TRBJ1-5, with D perhaps TRBD1 (5 bases). Trimming left V 5 bases short and J 2 bases short, with 22 bases between. Germline V lookup: CDR1 LNHDA, CDR2 SQIVND (reference sequence). This CDR3 is 18 amino acids long. CDR3 sequence: CASSYSRGQSWGNQPQHF. As DNA, the CDR3 is TGTGCCAGTAGTTATAGCCGGGGCCAGAGTTGGGGCAATCAGCCCCAGCATTTT. Together with reference TRBV19 and TRBJ1-5, the CDR3 gives the full variable domain: DGGITQSPKYLFRKEGQNVTLSCEQNLNHDAMYWYRQDPGQGLRLIYYSQIVNDFQKGDIAEGYSVSREKKESFPLTVTSAQKNPTAFYLCASSYSRGQSWGNQPQHFGDGTRLSIL.

The chain uses TRBV28 and TRBJ2-7; D is unclear. CDR3 size: 14 residues. The germline V gene encodes CDR1 MDHEN and CDR2 SYDVKM. V was pared by 8 bases and J by 0 bases, with 14 bases between. The CDR3 loop reads CASSNARHSYEQYF. CDR3 nucleotides: TGTGCCAGCTCGAACGCCCGACACTCCTACGAGCAGTACTTC.

The chain has TRBV5-6 and TRBJ2-1; 9 bases align to TRBD2. The ends lost 6 bases at V and 5 bases at J; junction bases unmatched: 12. The CDR3 has 16 amino acids. Germline V lookup: CDR1 SGHDT, CDR2 YYEEEE. The CDR3 bases are TGTGCCAGCATCTCTATACAGCGGGAGGTGCACAATGAGCAGTTCTTC. Residues: CASISIQREVHNEQFF.

This rearrangement joins TRBV9 to TRBJ2-1, with D possibly TRBD1 on 6 matching bases. This CDR3 spans 16 amino acids. CDR1 and CDR2 (germline): SGDLS, YYNGEE. Between the trimmed V and J ends, which lost 3 bases and 7 bases, there was a span of 20 bases. CDR3 sequence: CASSDSSGTIGNEQFF. The CDR3 nucleotides are TGTGCCAGCAGCGATTCCTCCGGGACAATTGGAAATGAGCAGTTCTTC.

A word on this clone: This specimen includes other DNA sequences encoding the same CDR3. The chain combines TRBV5-1 with TRBJ2-2, with 9 bases matching TRBD1. The germline V gene has CDR1 SGHRS and CDR2 YFSETQ. After removal of 4 bases from V and 5 bases from J, the junction contained 3 bases not matched to a gene. The CDR3 runs to 14 residues. CDR3 bases: TGCGCCAGCAGCCTCGGACAGGGGACCGGGGAGCTGTTTTTT. Translating it yields CASSLGQGTGELFF. The full variable domain, in which reference TRBV5-1 and TRBJ2-2 provide the parts outside the CDR3, is KAGVTQTPRYLIKTRGQQVTLSCSPISGHRSVSWYQQTPGQGLQFLFEYFSETQRNKGNFPGRFSGRQFSNSRSEMNVSTLELGDSALYLCASSLGQGTGELFFGEGSRLTVL.

About this clone itself: Other DNA sequences of this sample code for an identical CDR3. The chain joins TRBV27 to TRBJ1-5, with 7 bases fitting TRBD1. Trimming took 8 bases from V and 7 from J; bases not matched to a gene: 5. The CDR3 totals 12 residues. Per the germline V gene, CDR1 is MNHEY and CDR2 is SMNVEV (reference sequence). CDR3 residues: CASRQGGQPQHF. CDR3 nucleotides: TGTGCCAGCCGACAGGGAGGGCAGCCCCAGCATTTT.

The chain joins TRBV10-1 to TRBJ2-4; D may be TRBD1 (7 bases). Germline CDR1 reads WNHNN; CDR2 reads SYGVQD (reference sequence). This CDR3 is 17 amino acids long. V was pared by 0 bases and J by 2 bases, with 14 bases between. CDR3 sequence (DNA): TGCGCCAGCAGTGAGTCGACGGCAGGGGGGCCCAAAAACATTCAGTACTTC. Protein sequence: CASSESTAGGPKNIQYF.

V is TRBV10-3 and J is TRBJ2-7; 10 bases are shared with TRBD2. The trim removed 10 bases at V and 3 bases at J, leaving 6 bases unmatched. CDR1 and CDR2 from the germline V gene are ENHRY and SYGVKD. CDR3 length: 13 amino acids. CDR3 region: CATRLAGLYEQYF. The CDR3 DNA follows: TGTGCCACCAGACTAGCGGGCCTCTACGAGCAGTACTTC.

This chain links TRBV23-1 with TRBJ2-1, with 9 bases matching TRBD1. TRBV23-1 is classed as an ORF, of uncertain function. V dropped 0 bases and J dropped 7; count of bases not matched to a gene: 4. CDR3 size: 15 residues. CDR3: CASSQSLQGANEQFF. CDR3 bases: TGCGCCAGCAGTCAATCTTTACAGGGGGCAAATGAGCAGTTCTTC.

This clone was seen just once. The chain joins TRBV11-2 to TRBJ2-1, with TRBD2 matching over 9 bases. V was clipped by 0 bases and J by 0 bases; unmatched bases: 9. This CDR3 is built from 19 residues. Per germline, CDR1 SGHAT and CDR2 FQNNGV. The CDR3 protein is CASSLELAGGVYSYNEQFF. The CDR3 DNA reads as TGTGCCAGCAGCTTAGAACTAGCGGGTGGTGTTTACTCCTACAATGAGCAGTTCTTC.

This rearrangement joins TRBV7-8 to TRBJ1-1, with TRBD1 matching 8 bases. Germline assignment: CDR1 SGHVS and CDR2 FQNEAQ. The CDR3 runs to 14 residues. Trimming at V came to 4 bases and at J to 3 bases, leaving 4 bases not matched to a gene. CDR3 nucleotides: TGTGCCAGCAGCTCATTACAGGGGGACACTGAAGCTTTCTTT. It encodes CASSSLQGDTEAFF.

V and J are TRBV7-9 and TRBJ2-1; no definite D call. The CDR3 loop spans 12 amino acids. V lost 1 base and J lost 11, with 9 bases in between. Per germline, CDR1 SEHNR and CDR2 FQNEAQ (reference sequence). The CDR3 DNA follows: TGTGCCAGCAGCTTAGAGGGTAGGCAGCAGTTCTTC. This gives the protein CASSLEGRQQFF. The entire variable domain, with the rest obtained from reference TRBV7-9 and TRBJ2-1, is as follows: DTGVSQNPRHKITKRGQNVTFRCDPISEHNRLYWYRQTLGQGPEFLTYFQNEAQLEKSRLLSDRFSAERPKGSFSTLEIQRTEQGDSAMYLCASSLEGRQQFFGPGTRLTVL.